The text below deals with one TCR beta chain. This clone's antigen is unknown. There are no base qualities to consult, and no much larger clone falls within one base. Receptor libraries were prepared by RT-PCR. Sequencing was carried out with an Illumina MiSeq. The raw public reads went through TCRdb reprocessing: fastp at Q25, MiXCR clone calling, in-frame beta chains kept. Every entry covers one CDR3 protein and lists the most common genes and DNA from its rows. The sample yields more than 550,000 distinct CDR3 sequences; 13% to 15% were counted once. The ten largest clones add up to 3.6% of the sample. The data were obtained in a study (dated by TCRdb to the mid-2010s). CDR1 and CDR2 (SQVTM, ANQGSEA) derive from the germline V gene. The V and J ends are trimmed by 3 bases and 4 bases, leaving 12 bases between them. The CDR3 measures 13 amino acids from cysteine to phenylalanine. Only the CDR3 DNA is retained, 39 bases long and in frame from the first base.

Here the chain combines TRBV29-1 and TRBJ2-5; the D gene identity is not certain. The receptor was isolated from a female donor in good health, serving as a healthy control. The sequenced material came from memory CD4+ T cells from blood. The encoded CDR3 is CSVDRPILETQYF. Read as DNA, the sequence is TGCAGCGTTGACAGGCCGATCCTAGAGACCCAGTACTTC.